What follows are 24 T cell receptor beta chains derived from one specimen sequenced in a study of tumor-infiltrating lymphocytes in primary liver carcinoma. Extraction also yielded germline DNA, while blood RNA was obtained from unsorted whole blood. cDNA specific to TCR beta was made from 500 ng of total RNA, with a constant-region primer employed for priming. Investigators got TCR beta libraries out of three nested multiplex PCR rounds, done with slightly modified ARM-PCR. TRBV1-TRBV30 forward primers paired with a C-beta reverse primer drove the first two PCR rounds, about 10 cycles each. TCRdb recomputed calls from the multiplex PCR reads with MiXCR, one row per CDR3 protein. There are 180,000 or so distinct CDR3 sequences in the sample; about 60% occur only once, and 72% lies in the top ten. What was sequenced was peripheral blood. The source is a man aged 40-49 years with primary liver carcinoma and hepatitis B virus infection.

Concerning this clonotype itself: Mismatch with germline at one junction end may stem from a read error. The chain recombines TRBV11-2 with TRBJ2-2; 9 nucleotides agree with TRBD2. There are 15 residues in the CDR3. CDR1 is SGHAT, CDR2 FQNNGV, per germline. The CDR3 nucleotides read TGCGCCAGCAGCTATAGGACTAGCGAAATCGGGGAGCTGTTTTTT. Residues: CASSYRTSEIGELFF.

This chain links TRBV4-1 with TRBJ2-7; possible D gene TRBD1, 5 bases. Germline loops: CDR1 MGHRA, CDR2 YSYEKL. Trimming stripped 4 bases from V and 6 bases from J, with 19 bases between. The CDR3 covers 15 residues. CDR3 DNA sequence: TGCGCCAGCAGCCTCACGATAAGGGGCCTGGGCGAGCAGTACTTC. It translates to CASSLTIRGLGEQYF.

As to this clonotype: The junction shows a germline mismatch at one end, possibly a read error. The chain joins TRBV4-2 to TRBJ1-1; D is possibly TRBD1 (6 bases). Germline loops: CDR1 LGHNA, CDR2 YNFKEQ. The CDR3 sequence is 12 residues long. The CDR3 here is CTSSQEGRGAFF. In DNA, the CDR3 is TGTACCAGCAGCCAAGAGGGTAGGGGGGCTTTCTTT.

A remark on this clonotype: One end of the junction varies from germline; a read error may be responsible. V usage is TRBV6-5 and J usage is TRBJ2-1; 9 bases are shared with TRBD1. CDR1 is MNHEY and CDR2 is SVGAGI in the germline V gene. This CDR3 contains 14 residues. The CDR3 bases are TGTGCCAGCAAACCGGGACAGGGAAACAATGAGCACTTCTTC. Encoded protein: CASKPGQGNNEHFF.

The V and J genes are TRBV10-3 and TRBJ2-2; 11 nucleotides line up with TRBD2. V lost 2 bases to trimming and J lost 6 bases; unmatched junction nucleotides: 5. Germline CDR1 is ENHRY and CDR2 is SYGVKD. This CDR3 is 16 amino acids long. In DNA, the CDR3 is TGTGCCATCAGTGAGGCGCTAGCGGGAGGCGCCGGGGAGCTGTTTTTT. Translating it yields CAISEALAGGAGELFF.

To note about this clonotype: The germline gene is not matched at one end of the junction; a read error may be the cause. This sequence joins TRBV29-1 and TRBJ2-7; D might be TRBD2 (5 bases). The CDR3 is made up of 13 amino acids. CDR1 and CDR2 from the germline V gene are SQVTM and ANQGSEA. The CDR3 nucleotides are TGCGGCGTTGAGGGCGTGACTCCCCTCGAGCGGTACTTC. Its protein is CGVEGVTPLERYF.

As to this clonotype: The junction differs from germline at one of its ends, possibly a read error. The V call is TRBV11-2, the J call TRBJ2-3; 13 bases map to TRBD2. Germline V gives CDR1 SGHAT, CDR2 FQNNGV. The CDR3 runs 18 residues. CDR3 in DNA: TGTGCCAGCAGCTTAGCTACTAGCGGGAGGGCGGGGCGAGGTACGCTGTATTTT. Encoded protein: CASSLATSGRAGRGTLYF.

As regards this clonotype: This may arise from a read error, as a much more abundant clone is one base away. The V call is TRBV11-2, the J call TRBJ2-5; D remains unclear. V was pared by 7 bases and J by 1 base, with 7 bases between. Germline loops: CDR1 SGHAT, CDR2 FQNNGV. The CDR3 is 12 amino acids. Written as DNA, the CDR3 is TGTGCCAGCAACCCCGCCCAAGAGACCCAGTACTTC. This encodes CASNPAQETQYF.

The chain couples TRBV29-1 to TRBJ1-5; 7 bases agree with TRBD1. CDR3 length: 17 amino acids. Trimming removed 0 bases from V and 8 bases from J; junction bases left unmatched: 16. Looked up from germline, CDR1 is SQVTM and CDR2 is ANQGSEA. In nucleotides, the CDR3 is TGCAGCGTTGAAGATCTTCAAGGCGGACAGGCTGAAGAGCCCCAGCATTTT. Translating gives CSVEDLQGGQAEEPQHF. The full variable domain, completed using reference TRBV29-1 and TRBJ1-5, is SAVISQKPSRDICQRGTSLTIQCQVDSQVTMMFWYRQQPGQSLTLIATANQGSEATYESGFVIDKFPISRPNLTFSTLTVSNMSPEDSSIYLCSVEDLQGGQAEEPQHFGDGTRLSIL.

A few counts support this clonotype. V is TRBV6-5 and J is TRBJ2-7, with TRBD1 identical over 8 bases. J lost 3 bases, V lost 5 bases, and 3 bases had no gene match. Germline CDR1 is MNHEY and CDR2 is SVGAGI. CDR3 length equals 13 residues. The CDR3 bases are TGTGCCAGCAGTAGGGACAGGTTCTACGAGCAGTACTTC. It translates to CASSRDRFYEQYF.

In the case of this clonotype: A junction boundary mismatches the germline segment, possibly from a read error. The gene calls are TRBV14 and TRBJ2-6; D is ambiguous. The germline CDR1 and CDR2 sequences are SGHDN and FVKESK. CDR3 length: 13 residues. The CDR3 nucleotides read TGTGCCAGCGATCGCTCTAGGGCCAACGTCCTGACTTTC. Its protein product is CASDRSRANVLTF.

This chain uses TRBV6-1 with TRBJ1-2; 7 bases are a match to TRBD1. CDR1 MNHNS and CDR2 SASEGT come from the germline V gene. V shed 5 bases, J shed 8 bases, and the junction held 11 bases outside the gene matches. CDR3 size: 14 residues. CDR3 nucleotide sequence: TGTGCCAGCAGTCAATCCGGAGGGGGCGGAGGCTACACCTTC. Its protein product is CASSQSGGGGGYTF.

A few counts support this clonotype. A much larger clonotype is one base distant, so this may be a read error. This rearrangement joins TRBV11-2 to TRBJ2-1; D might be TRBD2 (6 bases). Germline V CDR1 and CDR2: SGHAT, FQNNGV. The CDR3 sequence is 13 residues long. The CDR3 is CTSSSRLDNEQFF. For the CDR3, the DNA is TGTACCAGCAGCTCAAGACTAGACAATGAGCAGTTCTTC.

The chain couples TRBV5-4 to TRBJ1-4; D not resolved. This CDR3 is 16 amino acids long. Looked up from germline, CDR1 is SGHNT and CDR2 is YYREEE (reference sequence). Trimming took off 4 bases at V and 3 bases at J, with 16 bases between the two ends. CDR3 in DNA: TGTGCCAGCAGCGATGCCGAAAGGGTTTCTAATGAAAAACTGTTTTTT. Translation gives CASSDAERVSNEKLFF.

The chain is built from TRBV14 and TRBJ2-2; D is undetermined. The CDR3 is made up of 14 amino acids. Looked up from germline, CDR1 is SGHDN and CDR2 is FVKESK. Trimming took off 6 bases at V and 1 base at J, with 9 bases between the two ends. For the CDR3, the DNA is TGTGCCAGCAGTGGCTTTGAGAACACCGGGGAGCTGTTTTTT. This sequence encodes CASSGFENTGELFF.

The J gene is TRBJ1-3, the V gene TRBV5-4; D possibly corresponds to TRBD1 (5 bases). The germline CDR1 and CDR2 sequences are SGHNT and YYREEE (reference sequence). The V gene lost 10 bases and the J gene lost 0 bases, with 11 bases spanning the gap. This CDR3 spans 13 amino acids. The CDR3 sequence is CAGGRDSGNTIYF. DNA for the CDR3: TGTGCCGGGGGACGGGACTCTGGAAACACCATATATTTT.

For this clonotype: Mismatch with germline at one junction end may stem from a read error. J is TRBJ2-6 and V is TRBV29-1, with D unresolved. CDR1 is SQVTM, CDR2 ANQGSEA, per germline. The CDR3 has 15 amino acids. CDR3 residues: CSVGAGRSAANVLTF. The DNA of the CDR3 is TGCAGCGTTGGAGCAGGTCGCTCTGCGGCCAACGTCCTGACTTTC. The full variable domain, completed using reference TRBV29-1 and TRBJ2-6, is SAVISQKPSRDICQRGTSLTIQCQVDSQVTMMFWYRQQPGQSLTLIATANQGSEATYESGFVIDKFPISRPNLTFSTLTVSNMSPEDSSIYLCSVGAGRSAANVLTFGAGSRLTVL.

The DNA of the CDR3 is TGTGCCAGCACCTTTGGTCCCAGGGATGCGCAGTATTTT. Protein product: CASTFGPRDAQYF. The J gene is TRBJ2-3, the V gene TRBV11-2; D perhaps matches TRBD1 (5 bases). This CDR3 is 13 amino acids long. With 7 bases removed from V and 10 bases from J, the gap between germline ends came to 18 bases. Germline assignment: CDR1 SGHAT and CDR2 FQNNGV.

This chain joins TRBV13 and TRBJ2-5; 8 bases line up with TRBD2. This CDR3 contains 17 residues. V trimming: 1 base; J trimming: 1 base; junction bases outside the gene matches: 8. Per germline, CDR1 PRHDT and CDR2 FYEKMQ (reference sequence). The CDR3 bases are TGTGCCAGCAGCTTAGTGGGGCCTAGCGGGTTCCAAGAGACCCAGTACTTC. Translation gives CASSLVGPSGFQETQYF.

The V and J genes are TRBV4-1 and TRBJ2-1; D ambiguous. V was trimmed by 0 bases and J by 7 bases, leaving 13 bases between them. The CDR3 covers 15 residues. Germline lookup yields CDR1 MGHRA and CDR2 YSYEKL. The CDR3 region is CASSQDRTSPNEQFF. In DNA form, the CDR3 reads TGCGCCAGCAGCCAAGATAGAACCAGCCCTAATGAGCAGTTCTTC.

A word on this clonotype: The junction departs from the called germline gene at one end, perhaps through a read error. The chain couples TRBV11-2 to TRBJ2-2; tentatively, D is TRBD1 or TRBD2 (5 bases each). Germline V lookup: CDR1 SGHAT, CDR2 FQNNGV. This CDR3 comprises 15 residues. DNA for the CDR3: TGTACCAGCAGCTTACTCAGGGCGGACACCGGGGAGCCGTTTTTT. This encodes CTSSLLRADTGEPFF.

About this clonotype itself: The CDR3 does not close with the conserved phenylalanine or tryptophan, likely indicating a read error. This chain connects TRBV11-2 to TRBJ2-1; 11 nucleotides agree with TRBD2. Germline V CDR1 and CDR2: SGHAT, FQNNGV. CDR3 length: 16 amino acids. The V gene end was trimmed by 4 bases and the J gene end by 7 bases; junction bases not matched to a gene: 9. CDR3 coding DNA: TGTGCCAGCAGCTCAATAGCGGGAGGGCCGAGTAATGAGCAGTTCATC. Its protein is CASSSIAGGPSNEQFI.

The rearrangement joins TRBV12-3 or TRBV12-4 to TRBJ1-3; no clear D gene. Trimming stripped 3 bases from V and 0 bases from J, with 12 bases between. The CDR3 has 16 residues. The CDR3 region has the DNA TGTGCCAGCAGTTTCAAACGGGCGAGCTCTGGAAACACCATATATTTT. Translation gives CASSFKRASSGNTIYF.

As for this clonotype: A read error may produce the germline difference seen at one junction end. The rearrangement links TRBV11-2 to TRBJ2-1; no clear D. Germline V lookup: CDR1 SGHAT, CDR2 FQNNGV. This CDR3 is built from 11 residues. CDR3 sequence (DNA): TGCACCAGCAGCTTACGCCATGAGCACTTCTTC. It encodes CTSSLRHEHFF.